The present entry profiles one TCR beta chain with its context. The sample comes from a study of blood T cell repertoires in COVID-19. Study-wide context: COVID-19 samples from acute and convalescent phases originated in the United States, Italy and Spain. Sample material is recorded as cDNA or gDNA derived from T cells, B-cell-depleted T cells, or PBMCs.

J was trimmed by 5 bases and V by 2 bases; bases with no gene match: 6. Germline V lookup: CDR1 MDHEN, CDR2 SYDVKM. This CDR3 spans 15 amino acids. In the study's own analysis: How many nucleated cells were present was estimated from reference gene primer amplification. Generated by immunoSEQ multiplex PCR, the TCRdb table keeps only in-frame clones and is missing some. The V and J calls and clone size were taken over from that table, and D and trimming were inferred from the DNA. The sample shows around 70,000 clones, about 86% of them seen only once. The chain has TRBV28 and TRBJ2-5, with 9 bases matching TRBD2. Sequenced sample: peripheral blood. The sequence derives from a human donor in a cohort sampled during active COVID-19. The CDR3 sequence is CASSLLGGGAETQYF. CDR3 bases: TGTGCCAGCAGTTTACTTGGCGGGGGGGCTGAGACCCAGTACTTC.